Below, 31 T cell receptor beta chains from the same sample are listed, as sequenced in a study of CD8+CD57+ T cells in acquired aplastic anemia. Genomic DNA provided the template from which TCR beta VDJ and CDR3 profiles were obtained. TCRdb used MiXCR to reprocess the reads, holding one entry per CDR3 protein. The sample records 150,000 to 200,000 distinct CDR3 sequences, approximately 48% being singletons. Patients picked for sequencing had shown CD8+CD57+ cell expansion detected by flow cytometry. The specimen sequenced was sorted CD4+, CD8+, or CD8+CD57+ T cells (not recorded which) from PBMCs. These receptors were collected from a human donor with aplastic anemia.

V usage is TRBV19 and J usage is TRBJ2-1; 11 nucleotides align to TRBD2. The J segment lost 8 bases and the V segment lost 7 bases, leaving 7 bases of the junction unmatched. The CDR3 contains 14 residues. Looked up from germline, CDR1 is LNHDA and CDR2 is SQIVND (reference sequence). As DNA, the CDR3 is TGTGCCAGTACACTAGCGGGAGACAGATATGAGCAGTTCTTC. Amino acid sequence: CASTLAGDRYEQFF.

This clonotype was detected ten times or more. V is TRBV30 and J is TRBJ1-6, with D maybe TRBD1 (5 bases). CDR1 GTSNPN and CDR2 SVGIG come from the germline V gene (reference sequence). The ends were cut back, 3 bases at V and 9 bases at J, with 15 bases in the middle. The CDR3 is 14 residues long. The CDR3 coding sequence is TGTGCCTGGAGAGTACAGGCCCCCTCTTCACCCCTCCACTTT. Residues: CAWRVQAPSSPLHF.

The CDR3 reads CASSEAPSGTDTQYF. The CDR3, as DNA: TGTGCCAGTTCAGAAGCACCTAGCGGCACAGATACGCAGTATTTT. The V and J genes are TRBV19 and TRBJ2-3; D is perhaps TRBD2 (6 bases). The ends were cut back, 8 bases at V and 1 base at J, with 16 bases in the middle. Per the germline V gene, CDR1 is LNHDA and CDR2 is SQIVND (reference sequence). CDR3 length equals 15 residues.

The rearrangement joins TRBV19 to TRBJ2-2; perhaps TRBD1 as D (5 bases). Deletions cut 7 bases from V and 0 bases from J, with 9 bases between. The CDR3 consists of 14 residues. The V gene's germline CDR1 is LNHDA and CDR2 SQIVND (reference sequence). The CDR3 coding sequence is TGTGCCAGTACTCAGGGAACGAACACCGGGGAGCTGTTTTTT. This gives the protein CASTQGTNTGELFF.

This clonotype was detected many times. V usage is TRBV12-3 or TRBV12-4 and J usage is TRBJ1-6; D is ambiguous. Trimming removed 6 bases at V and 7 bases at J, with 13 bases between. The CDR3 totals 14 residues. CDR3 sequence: CASSLGLGNSPLHF. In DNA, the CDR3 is TGTGCCAGCAGCCTGGGTTTGGGCAATTCACCCCTCCACTTT.

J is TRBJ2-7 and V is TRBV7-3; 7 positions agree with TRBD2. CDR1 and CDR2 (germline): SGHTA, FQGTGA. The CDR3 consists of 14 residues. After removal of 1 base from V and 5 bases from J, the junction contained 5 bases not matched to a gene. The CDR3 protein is CASSLMRESNEQYF. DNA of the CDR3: TGTGCCAGCAGCTTAATGCGGGAGTCAAACGAGCAGTACTTC.

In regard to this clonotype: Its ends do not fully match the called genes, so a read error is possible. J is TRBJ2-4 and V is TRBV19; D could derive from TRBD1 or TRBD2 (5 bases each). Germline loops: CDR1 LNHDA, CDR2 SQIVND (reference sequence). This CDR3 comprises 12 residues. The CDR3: CASSTHRDRAHF. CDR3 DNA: TGTGCCAGTAGTACCCACCGGGACCGCGCTCACTTC. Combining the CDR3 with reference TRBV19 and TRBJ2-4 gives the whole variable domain DGGITQSPKYLFRKEGQNVTLSCEQNLNHDAMYWYRQDPGQGLRLIYYSQIVNDFQKGDIAEGYSVSREKKESFPLTVTSAQKNPTAFYLCASSTHRDRAHFGAGTRLSVL.

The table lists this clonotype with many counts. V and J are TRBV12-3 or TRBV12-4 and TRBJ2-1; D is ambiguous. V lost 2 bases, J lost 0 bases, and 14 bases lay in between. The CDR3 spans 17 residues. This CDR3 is CASSLRPGAISYNEQFF. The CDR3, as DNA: TGTGCCAGCAGTTTAAGACCTGGAGCAATCTCCTACAATGAGCAGTTCTTC.

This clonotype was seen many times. CDR3 loop: CASSPGLAGVQTGELFF. The DNA of the CDR3 is TGTGCCAGCAGCCCGGGACTAGCGGGAGTTCAGACCGGGGAGCTGTTTTTT. V and J are TRBV7-2 and TRBJ2-2, with 14 bases fitting TRBD2. V lost 5 bases to trimming and J lost 5 bases; unmatched junction nucleotides: 7. The CDR3 has 17 amino acids. Germline-derived CDR1 and CDR2 are SGHTA and FQGNSA.

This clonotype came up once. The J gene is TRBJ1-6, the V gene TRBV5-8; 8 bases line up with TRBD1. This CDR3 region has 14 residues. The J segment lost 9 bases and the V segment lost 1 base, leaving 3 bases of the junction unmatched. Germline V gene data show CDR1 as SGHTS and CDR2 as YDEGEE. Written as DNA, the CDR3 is TGTGCCAGCAGCTTGCCAGGGGGCCGTTCACCCCTCCACTTT. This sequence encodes CASSLPGGRSPLHF.

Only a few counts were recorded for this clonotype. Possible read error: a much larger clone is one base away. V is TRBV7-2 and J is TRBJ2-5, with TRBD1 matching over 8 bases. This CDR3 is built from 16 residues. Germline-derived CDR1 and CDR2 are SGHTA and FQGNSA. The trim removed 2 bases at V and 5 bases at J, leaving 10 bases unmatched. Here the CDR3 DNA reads TGTGCCAGCAGCTTAAGGGCAGCTCGACAGGGGGAGACCCAGTACTTC. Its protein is CASSLRAARQGETQYF.

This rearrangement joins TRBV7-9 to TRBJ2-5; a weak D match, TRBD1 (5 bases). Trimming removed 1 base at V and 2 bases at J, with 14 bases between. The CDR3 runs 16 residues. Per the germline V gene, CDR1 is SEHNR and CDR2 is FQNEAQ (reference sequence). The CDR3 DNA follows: TGTGCCAGCAGCTTAGGTCCGACAGCGTTACAAGAGACCCAGTACTTC. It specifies CASSLGPTALQETQYF.

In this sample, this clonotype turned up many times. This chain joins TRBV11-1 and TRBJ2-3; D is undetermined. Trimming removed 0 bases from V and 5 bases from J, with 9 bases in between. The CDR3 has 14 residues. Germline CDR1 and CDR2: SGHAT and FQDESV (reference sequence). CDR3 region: CASSLATRGDTQYF. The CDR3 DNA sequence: TGTGCCAGCAGCTTAGCAACCCGCGGAGATACGCAGTATTTT. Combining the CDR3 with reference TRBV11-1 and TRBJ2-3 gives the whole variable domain EAEVAQSPRYKITEKSQAVAFWCDPISGHATLYWYRQILGQGPELLVQFQDESVVDDSQLPKDRFSAERLKGVDSTLKIQPAELGDSAMYLCASSLATRGDTQYFGPGTRLTVL.

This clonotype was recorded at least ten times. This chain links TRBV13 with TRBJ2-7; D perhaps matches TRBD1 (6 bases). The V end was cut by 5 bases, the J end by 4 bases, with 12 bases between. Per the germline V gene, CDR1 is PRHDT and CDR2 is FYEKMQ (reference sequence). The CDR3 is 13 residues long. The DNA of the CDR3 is TGTGCCAGCAGCCCTGGTACAGGGTACGAGCAGTACTTC. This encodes CASSPGTGYEQYF. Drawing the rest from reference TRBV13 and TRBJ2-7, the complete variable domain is AAGVIQSPRHLIKEKRETATLKCYPIPRHDTVYWYQQGPGQDPQFLISFYEKMQSDKGSIPDRFSAQQFSDYHSELNMSSLELGDSALYFCASSPGTGYEQYFGPGTRLTVT.

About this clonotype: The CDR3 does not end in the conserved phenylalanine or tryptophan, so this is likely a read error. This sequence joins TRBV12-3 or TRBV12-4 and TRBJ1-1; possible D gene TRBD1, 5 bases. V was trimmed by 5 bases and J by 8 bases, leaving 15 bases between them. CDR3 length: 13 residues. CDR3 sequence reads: CASSQLPKGEAFL. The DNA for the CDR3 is TGTGCCAGCAGTCAACTGCCTAAGGGGGAAGCTTTCCTT.

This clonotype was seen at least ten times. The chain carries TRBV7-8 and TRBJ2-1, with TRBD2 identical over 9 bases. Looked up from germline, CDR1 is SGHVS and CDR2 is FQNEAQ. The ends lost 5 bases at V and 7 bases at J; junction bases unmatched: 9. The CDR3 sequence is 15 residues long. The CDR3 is CASSPGTSMANEQFF. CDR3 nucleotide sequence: TGTGCCAGCAGCCCTGGGACTAGCATGGCGAATGAGCAGTTCTTC.

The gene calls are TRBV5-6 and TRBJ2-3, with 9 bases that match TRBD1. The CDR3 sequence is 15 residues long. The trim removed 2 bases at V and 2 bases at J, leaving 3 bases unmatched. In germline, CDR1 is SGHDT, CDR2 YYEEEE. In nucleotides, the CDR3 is TGTGCCAGCAGCTTACAGGGGGCTGTCACAGATACGCAGTATTTT. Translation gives CASSLQGAVTDTQYF.

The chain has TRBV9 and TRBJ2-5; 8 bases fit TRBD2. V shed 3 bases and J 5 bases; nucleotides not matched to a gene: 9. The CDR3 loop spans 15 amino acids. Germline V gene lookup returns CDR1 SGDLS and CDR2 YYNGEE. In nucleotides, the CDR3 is TGTGCCAGCAGCGCCGCCGGGACTAGTGCCGAGACCCAGTACTTC. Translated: CASSAAGTSAETQYF. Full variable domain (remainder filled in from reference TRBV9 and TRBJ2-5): DSGVTQTPKHLITATGQRVTLRCSPRSGDLSVYWYQQSLDQGLQFLIQYYNGEERAKGNILERFSAQQFPDLHSELNLSSLELGDSALYFCASSAAGTSAETQYFGPGTRLLVL.

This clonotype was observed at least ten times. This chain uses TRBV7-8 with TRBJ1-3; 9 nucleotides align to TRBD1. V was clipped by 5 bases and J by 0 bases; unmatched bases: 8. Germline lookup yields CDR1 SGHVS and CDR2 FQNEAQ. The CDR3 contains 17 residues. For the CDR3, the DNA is TGTGCCAGCAGCCAAGACAGGGGGATATCCTCTGGAAACACCATATATTTT. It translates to CASSQDRGISSGNTIYF. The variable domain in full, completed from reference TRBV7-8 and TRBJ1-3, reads GAGVSQSPRYKVAKRGQDVALRCDPISGHVSLFWYQQALGQGPEFLTYFQNEAQLDKSGLPSDRFFAERPEGSVSTLKIQRTQQEDSAVYLCASSQDRGISSGNTIYFGEGSWLTVV.

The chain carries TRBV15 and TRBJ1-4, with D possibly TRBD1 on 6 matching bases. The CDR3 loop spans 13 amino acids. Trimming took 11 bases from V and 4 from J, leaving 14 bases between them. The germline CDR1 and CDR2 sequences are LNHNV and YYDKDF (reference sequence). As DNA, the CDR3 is TGTGCCGGAACAGACAGGCTTAATGAAAAACTGTTTTTT. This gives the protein CAGTDRLNEKLFF.

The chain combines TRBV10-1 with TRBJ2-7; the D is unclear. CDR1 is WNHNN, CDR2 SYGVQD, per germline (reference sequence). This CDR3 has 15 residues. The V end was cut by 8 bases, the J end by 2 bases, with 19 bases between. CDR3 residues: CASGRDSNPPYEQYF. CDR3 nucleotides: TGCGCCAGCGGTCGAGACTCCAACCCCCCCTACGAGCAGTACTTC.

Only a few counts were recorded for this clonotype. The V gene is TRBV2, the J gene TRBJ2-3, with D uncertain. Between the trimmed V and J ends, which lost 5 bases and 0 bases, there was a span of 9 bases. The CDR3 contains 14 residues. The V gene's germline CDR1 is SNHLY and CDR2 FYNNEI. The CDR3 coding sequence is TGTGCCAGCAGTCGGGTTGCTAGCACAGATACGCAGTATTTT. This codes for CASSRVASTDTQYF.

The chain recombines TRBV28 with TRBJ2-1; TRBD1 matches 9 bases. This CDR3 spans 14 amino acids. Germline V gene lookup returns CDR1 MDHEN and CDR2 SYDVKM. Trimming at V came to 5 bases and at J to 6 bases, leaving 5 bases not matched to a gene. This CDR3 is CASSSTGGRNEQFF. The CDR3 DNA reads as TGTGCCAGCAGTAGCACAGGGGGCCGCAATGAGCAGTTCTTC.

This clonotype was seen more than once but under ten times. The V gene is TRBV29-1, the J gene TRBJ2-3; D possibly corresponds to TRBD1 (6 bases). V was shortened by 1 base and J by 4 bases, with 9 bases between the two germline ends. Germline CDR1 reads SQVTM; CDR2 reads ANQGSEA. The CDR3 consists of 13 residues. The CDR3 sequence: CSVEGGGADTQYF. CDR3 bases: TGCAGCGTTGAAGGAGGGGGTGCAGATACGCAGTATTTT.

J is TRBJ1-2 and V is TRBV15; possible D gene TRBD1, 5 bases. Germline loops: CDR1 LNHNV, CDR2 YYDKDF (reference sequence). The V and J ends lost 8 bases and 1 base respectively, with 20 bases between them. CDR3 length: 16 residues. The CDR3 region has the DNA TGTGCCACCTCACAAGGTTGGGGGTCTTATAACTATGGCTACACCTTC. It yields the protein CATSQGWGSYNYGYTF. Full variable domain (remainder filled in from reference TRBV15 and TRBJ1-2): DAMVIQNPRYQVTQFGKPVTLSCSQTLNHNVMYWYQQKSSQAPKLLFHYYDKDFNNEADTPDNFQSRRPNTSFCFLDIRSPGLGDTAMYLCATSQGWGSYNYGYTFGSGTRLTVV.

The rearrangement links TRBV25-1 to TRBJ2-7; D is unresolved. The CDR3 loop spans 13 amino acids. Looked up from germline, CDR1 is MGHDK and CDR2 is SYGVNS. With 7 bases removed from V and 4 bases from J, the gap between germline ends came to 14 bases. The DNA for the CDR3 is TGTGCCAGCATAAGCAGTGACGGGTACGAGCAGTACTTC. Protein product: CASISSDGYEQYF.

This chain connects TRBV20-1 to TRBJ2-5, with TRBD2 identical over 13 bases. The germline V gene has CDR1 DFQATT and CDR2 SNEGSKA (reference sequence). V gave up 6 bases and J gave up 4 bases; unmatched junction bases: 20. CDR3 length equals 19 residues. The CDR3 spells CSARGGKLRTSGSPETQYF. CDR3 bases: TGCAGTGCGCGGGGAGGGAAATTGAGGACTAGCGGGAGCCCAGAGACCCAGTACTTC.

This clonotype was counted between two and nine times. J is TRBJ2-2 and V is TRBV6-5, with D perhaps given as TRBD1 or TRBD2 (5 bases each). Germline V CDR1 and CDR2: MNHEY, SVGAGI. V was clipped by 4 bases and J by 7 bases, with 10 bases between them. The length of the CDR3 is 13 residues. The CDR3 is CASSFRGGGELFF. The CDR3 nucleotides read TGTGCCAGCAGTTTCCGGGGCGGCGGGGAGCTGTTTTTT.

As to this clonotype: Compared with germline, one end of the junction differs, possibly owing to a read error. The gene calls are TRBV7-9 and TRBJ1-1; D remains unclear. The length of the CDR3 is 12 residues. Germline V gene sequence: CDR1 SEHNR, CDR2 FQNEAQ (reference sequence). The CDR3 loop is CASSPTGTEAFF. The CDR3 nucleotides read TGCGCCAGCAGCCCGACTGGGACTGAAGCTTTCTTT.

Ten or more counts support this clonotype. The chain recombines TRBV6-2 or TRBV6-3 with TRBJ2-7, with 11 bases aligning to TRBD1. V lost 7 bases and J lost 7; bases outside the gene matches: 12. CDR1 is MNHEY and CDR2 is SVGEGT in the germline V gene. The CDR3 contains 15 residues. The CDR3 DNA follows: TGTGCCAGCACCCTCCGAGGACAGGGGGCGCGTGAGCAGTACTTC. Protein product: CASTLRGQGAREQYF.

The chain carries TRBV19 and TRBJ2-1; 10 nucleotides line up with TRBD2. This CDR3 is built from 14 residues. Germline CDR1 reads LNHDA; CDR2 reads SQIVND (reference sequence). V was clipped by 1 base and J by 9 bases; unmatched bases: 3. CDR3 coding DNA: TGTGCCAGTAGTATAGCTGGACTAGCGGTTGAGCAGTTCTTC. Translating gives CASSIAGLAVEQFF.